Below, 13 T cell receptor beta chains from the same sample are listed, as sequenced in a study of human T cells and chemical hapten exposure (dated by TCRdb to about 2021). The sample's time point label, decoded: patch test 2, 6 weeks after DPC sensitization. The treatment or condition label on this specimen signifies: therapeutic diphenylcyclopropenone sensitization with weekly scalp DPC. Libraries were constructed by RACE. The listed sequencing device is NextSeq 500. TCRdb trimmed the raw reads at Q25, called clones with MiXCR and kept productive beta chains. Every CDR3 protein is listed once, alongside the most common genes and DNA of its rows. The sample yields just over 350,000 distinct CDR3 sequences; 6% to 7% were counted once. The ten largest make up about 5.4% of the sample. The sequencing here drew on whole blood, taken in connection with sensitization to the hapten diphenylcyclopropenone (DPC). All receptors come from a woman between 18 and 29 years old with alopecia areata. Some clones in this sample may be carry-over from other donors' samples.

This clonotype showed up many times. The chain couples TRBV28 to TRBJ1-6; D is unclear. V dropped 5 bases and J dropped 0 bases, with 8 bases sitting between them. The germline V gene has CDR1 MDHEN and CDR2 SYDVKM. This CDR3 contains 15 residues. In DNA form, the CDR3 reads TGTGCCAGCAGTGATAGCAGCTCCTATAATTCACCCCTCCACTTT. Amino acid sequence: CASSDSSSYNSPLHF.

This clonotype was picked up many times. This chain uses TRBV20-1 with TRBJ2-7; 10 nucleotides line up with TRBD1. The junction had 5 bases not matched to a gene; V was cut back by 5 bases and J by 1 base. The CDR3 consists of 14 residues. The germline gives CDR1 DFQATT, CDR2 SNEGSKA (reference sequence). The DNA for the CDR3 is TGCAGTGCTCGTCCGGGACAGGGGTCCTACGAGCAGTACTTC. The encoded protein is CSARPGQGSYEQYF.

The sample holds many counts of this clonotype. The chain carries TRBV6-5 and TRBJ1-5; TRBD1 is a possible D gene (6 bases). Trimming cost V 6 bases and J 4 bases, with 13 bases left between them. Looked up from germline, CDR1 is MNHEY and CDR2 is SVGAGI. CDR3 length: 14 amino acids. The CDR3 reads CASRTGASNQPQHF. In DNA, the CDR3 is TGTGCCAGCAGGACGGGGGCGTCAAATCAGCCCCAGCATTTT.

The chain employs TRBV20-1 and TRBJ1-3; D is unclear. CDR1 and CDR2 from the germline V gene are DFQATT and SNEGSKA (reference sequence). This CDR3 is 14 amino acids long. Trimming stripped 3 bases from V and 0 bases from J, with 9 bases between. CDR3 sequence (DNA): TGCAGTGCTAGCTTATATGTCTCTGGAAACACCATATATTTT. Residues: CSASLYVSGNTIYF.

The sample holds a few counts of this clonotype. This sequence joins TRBV10-3 and TRBJ1-4, with D possibly matching TRBD1 (6 bases). Germline-derived CDR1 and CDR2 are ENHRY and SYGVKD. The V end was cut by 9 bases, the J end by 6 bases, with 11 bases between. There are 12 residues in the CDR3. The CDR3 DNA sequence: TGTGCCATTGGGGGGCAGGATGAAAAACTGTTTTTT. Residues: CAIGGQDEKLFF.

This clonotype was found a few times. The chain couples TRBV7-9 to TRBJ1-1; TRBD1 might be the D (5 bases). CDR1 is SEHNR, CDR2 FQNEAQ, per germline (reference sequence). Trimming removed 6 bases from V and 5 bases from J, with 16 bases in between. This CDR3 is built from 14 residues. CDR3 sequence reads: CASRLTGGYTEAFF. The CDR3 DNA reads as TGTGCCAGCAGGCTAACCGGGGGGTATACTGAAGCTTTCTTT.

This clonotype showed up just a few times. For the CDR3, the DNA is TGTGCCAGCAGTTACGACTCCCCTAATCAGCCCCAGCATTTT. It translates to CASSYDSPNQPQHF. The gene calls are TRBV6-2 or TRBV6-3 and TRBJ1-5, with D unclear. Germline lookup yields CDR1 MNHEY and CDR2 SVGEGT. The CDR3 runs 14 residues. The germline V and J ends were trimmed by 2 bases and 4 bases, with 9 bases remaining between them.

There are a few counts of this clonotype. This rearrangement joins TRBV7-6 to TRBJ2-3; D remains ambiguous. The CDR3 contains 14 residues. The V gene lost 3 bases and the J gene lost 0 bases, with 7 bases spanning the gap. CDR1 and CDR2 (germline): SGHVS, FNYEAQ. CDR3 residues: CASSFDMSTDTQYF. The CDR3 DNA reads as TGTGCCAGCAGCTTTGACATGAGCACAGATACGCAGTATTTT. The complete variable domain, with remaining parts taken from reference TRBV7-6 and TRBJ2-3, reads GAGVSQSPRYKVTKRGQDVALRCDPISGHVSLYWYRQALGQGPEFLTYFNYEAQQDKSGLPNDRFSAERPEGSISTLTIQRTEQRDSAMYRCASSFDMSTDTQYFGPGTRLTVL.

This clonotype has ten or more counts. The CDR3 DNA sequence: TGCGCCAGCAGCTTTAAATTGACAGGTCAGAACACTGAAGCTTTCTTT. Its translation is CASSFKLTGQNTEAFF. V gene TRBV5-1 combines with J gene TRBJ1-1; a weak D match, TRBD1 (6 bases). The germline gives CDR1 SGHRS, CDR2 YFSETQ. This CDR3 region has 16 residues. V lost 2 bases and J lost 1, with 15 bases in between. The entire variable domain, with the rest obtained from reference TRBV5-1 and TRBJ1-1, is as follows: KAGVTQTPRYLIKTRGQQVTLSCSPISGHRSVSWYQQTPGQGLQFLFEYFSETQRNKGNFPGRFSGRQFSNSRSEMNVSTLELGDSALYLCASSFKLTGQNTEAFFGQGTRLTVV.

This clonotype was seen many times. The chain links TRBV20-1 to TRBJ2-3, with 7 bases identical to TRBD2. V was pared by 1 base and J by 1 base, with 2 bases of the junction left unmatched. The germline gives CDR1 DFQATT, CDR2 SNEGSKA (reference sequence). The CDR3 consists of 14 residues. The CDR3 spells CSARGTSGTDTQYF. The CDR3 coding sequence is TGCAGTGCTAGAGGAACTAGCGGCACAGATACGCAGTATTTT.

The sample holds many counts of this clonotype. The rearrangement uses TRBV12-3 or TRBV12-4 and TRBJ1-6, with 9 bases lining up with TRBD1. The CDR3 length is 15 residues. V shed 6 bases, J shed 6 bases, and the junction held 6 bases outside the gene matches. In DNA, the CDR3 is TGTGCCAGCAGGACCGGGACAGGGAGTAATTCACCCCTCCACTTT. Protein sequence: CASRTGTGSNSPLHF.

The gene calls are TRBV27 and TRBJ2-7; a weak D match, TRBD1 (7 bases). Germline CDR1 is MNHEY and CDR2 is SMNVEV (reference sequence). The CDR3 has 16 amino acids. Trimming pared 0 bases from V and 0 bases from J, leaving 12 bases between. The CDR3 DNA is TGTGCCAGCAGTTTATCGGAGGGGGCTGGCTCCTACGAGCAGTACTTC. Translating gives CASSLSEGAGSYEQYF.

This clonotype has more than one count but fewer than ten. J is TRBJ1-6 and V is TRBV12-3 or TRBV12-4, with 7 bases aligning to TRBD1. The length of the CDR3 is 18 residues. V lost 6 bases and J lost 0; bases outside the gene matches: 11. The CDR3 sequence: CASSTGTVSHSYNSPLHF. The CDR3 region has the DNA TGTGCCAGCAGCACCGGGACAGTGTCTCACTCCTATAATTCACCCCTCCACTTT.